Listed below are T cell receptor beta chains from one sample, sequenced in a study of T and B cells in COVID-19 patients. TCRdb recomputed calls from the multiplex PCR reads with MiXCR, one row per CDR3 protein. Of roughly 4,700 distinct CDR3 sequences listed, 33% are singletons. Sequencing was carried out using blood. The receptors were gathered from a human donor who had recovered from COVID-19. The CDR3 runs from the conserved cysteine through the conserved F or W. D genes are given only for firm matches. Size is stated for part of the rows, as once, few or many counts, or as a class when the clone is expanded.

j_call: TRBJ2-3
d_call: -
v_call: TRBV13
clone_size: -
cdr3_aa: CASSPETSTDTQYF
cdr3_nt: TGTGCCAGCAGCCCGGAGACCAGCACAGATACGCAGTATTTT

j_call: TRBJ1-1
d_call: -
v_call: TRBV18
clone_size: -
cdr3_aa: CASSPESGYTEAFF
cdr3_nt: TGTGCCAGCTCACCAGAATCCGGGTACACTGAAGCTTTCTTT

j_call: TRBJ2-6
d_call: TRBD2
v_call: TRBV7-2
clone_size: few
cdr3_aa: CASSSRFYGGSTGANVLTF
cdr3_nt: TGTGCCAGCAGCTCGAGGTTCTACGGCGGGAGTACTGGGGCCAACGTCCTGACTTTC

j_call: TRBJ2-3
d_call: TRBD2
v_call: TRBV7-2
clone_size: -
cdr3_aa: CASSSQGLAGSTDTQYF
cdr3_nt: TGTGCCAGCAGCTCGCAGGGACTAGCGGGAAGCACAGATACGCAGTATTTT

j_call: TRBJ2-4
d_call: -
v_call: TRBV5-5
clone_size: -
cdr3_aa: CASSPDQIRYF
cdr3_nt: TGTGCCAGCAGCCCAGATCAGATTCGGTACTTC

j_call: TRBJ2-7
d_call: -
v_call: TRBV6-5
clone_size: medium-sized
cdr3_aa: CASSRAVGGSYEQYF
cdr3_nt: TGTGCCAGCAGTCGGGCGGTCGGGGGATCCTACGAGCAGTACTTC

j_call: TRBJ2-3
d_call: TRBD2
v_call: TRBV20-1
clone_size: few
cdr3_aa: CSAPASGITDTQYF
cdr3_nt: TGCAGTGCCCCAGCTAGCGGGATCACAGATACGCAGTATTTT

j_call: TRBJ1-5
d_call: TRBD1
v_call: TRBV27
clone_size: -
cdr3_aa: CASSTGGHGNQPQHF
cdr3_nt: TGTGCCAGCAGTACAGGGGGCCATGGAAATCAGCCCCAGCATTTT

j_call: TRBJ2-7
d_call: TRBD1
v_call: TRBV18
clone_size: -
cdr3_aa: CASSTGDRGYEQYF
cdr3_nt: TGTGCCAGCTCAACAGGGGACCGGGGCTACGAGCAGTACTTC

j_call: TRBJ2-1
d_call: TRBD1
v_call: TRBV19
clone_size: medium-sized
cdr3_aa: CASSIGTGGANEQFF
cdr3_nt: TGTGCCAGTAGTATAGGGACAGGGGGGGCGAATGAGCAGTTCTTC

j_call: TRBJ2-3
d_call: TRBD2
v_call: TRBV12-3/TRBV12-4
clone_size: -
cdr3_aa: CASSPPSGSTDTQYF
cdr3_nt: TGTGCCAGCAGTCCTCCTAGCGGGAGCACAGATACGCAGTATTTT

j_call: TRBJ1-1
d_call: TRBD1
v_call: TRBV30
clone_size: few
cdr3_aa: CACAEGDRNTEAFF
cdr3_nt: TGTGCCTGCGCCGAGGGGGACAGGAACACTGAAGCTTTCTTT

j_call: TRBJ2-1
d_call: TRBD2
v_call: TRBV12-3/TRBV12-4
clone_size: -
cdr3_aa: CASSQWTSGRADEQFF
cdr3_nt: TGTGCCAGCAGTCAATGGACTAGCGGGAGAGCCGATGAGCAGTTCTTC

j_call: TRBJ2-3
d_call: -
v_call: TRBV18
clone_size: medium-sized
cdr3_aa: CASSHSSTDTQYF
cdr3_nt: TGTGCCAGCTCACACTCTAGCACAGATACGCAGTATTTT

j_call: TRBJ2-7
d_call: -
v_call: TRBV4-1
clone_size: -
cdr3_aa: CASSVAIEYEQYF
cdr3_nt: TGCGCCAGCTCAGTCGCGATTGAGTACGAGCAGTACTTC

j_call: TRBJ2-5
d_call: TRBD2
v_call: TRBV6-2/TRBV6-3
clone_size: -
cdr3_aa: CASSFGTSLETQYF
cdr3_nt: TGTGCCAGCAGTTTCGGGACTAGCCTAGAGACCCAGTACTTC

j_call: TRBJ2-7
d_call: TRBD1
v_call: TRBV29-1
clone_size: -
cdr3_aa: CSVAKTGGPYEQYF
cdr3_nt: TGCAGCGTAGCAAAGACAGGGGGCCCCTACGAGCAGTACTTC

j_call: TRBJ2-7
d_call: TRBD2
v_call: TRBV6-5
clone_size: -
cdr3_aa: CASSYETSAYEQYF
cdr3_nt: TGTGCCAGCAGTTACGAGACTAGCGCCTACGAGCAGTACTTC

j_call: TRBJ2-1
d_call: -
v_call: TRBV7-9
clone_size: -
cdr3_aa: CASSLYRGGNEQFF
cdr3_nt: TGTGCCAGCAGCTTGTACAGGGGAGGAAATGAGCAGTTCTTC

j_call: TRBJ2-5
d_call: -
v_call: TRBV5-1
clone_size: -
cdr3_aa: CASSLGAGDQETQYF
cdr3_nt: TGCGCCAGCAGCTTGGGCGCAGGGGACCAAGAGACCCAGTACTTC

j_call: TRBJ1-1
d_call: TRBD1
v_call: TRBV19
clone_size: few
cdr3_aa: CASSRTRRDRGEAFF
cdr3_nt: TGTGCCAGTAGTAGAACTAGACGGGACAGGGGTGAAGCTTTCTTT

j_call: TRBJ2-2
d_call: TRBD1
v_call: TRBV14
clone_size: -
cdr3_aa: CASSQEGTARRELFF
cdr3_nt: TGTGCCAGCAGCCAAGAAGGGACAGCTAGGCGGGAGCTGTTTTTT

j_call: TRBJ1-4
d_call: -
v_call: TRBV5-1
clone_size: -
cdr3_aa: CASSPRVGWGNEKLFF
cdr3_nt: TGCGCCAGCAGCCCCCGAGTGGGCTGGGGTAATGAAAAACTGTTTTTT

j_call: TRBJ2-7
d_call: TRBD1
v_call: TRBV20-1
clone_size: -
cdr3_aa: CSAKDRTYEQYF
cdr3_nt: TGCAGTGCTAAGGACAGGACCTACGAGCAGTACTTC

j_call: TRBJ2-1
d_call: TRBD1
v_call: TRBV5-1
clone_size: few
cdr3_aa: CASSLALTGDNEQFF
cdr3_nt: TGCGCCAGCAGCTTGGCTTTAACAGGGGACAATGAGCAGTTCTTC

j_call: TRBJ1-5
d_call: -
v_call: TRBV19
clone_size: few
cdr3_aa: CASSKRQERQPQHF
cdr3_nt: TGTGCCAGTAGTAAAAGACAGGAGCGTCAGCCCCAGCATTTT

j_call: TRBJ2-7
d_call: TRBD1
v_call: TRBV6-2/TRBV6-3
clone_size: -
cdr3_aa: CASSGGTGGYEQYF
cdr3_nt: TGTGCCAGCAGCGGCGGGACAGGGGGCTACGAGCAGTACTTC

j_call: TRBJ2-3
d_call: -
v_call: TRBV5-5
clone_size: few
cdr3_aa: CASSSERPGDTQYF
cdr3_nt: TGTGCCAGCAGCTCTGAACGGCCGGGAGATACGCAGTATTTT

j_call: TRBJ2-5
d_call: TRBD2
v_call: TRBV6-5
clone_size: -
cdr3_aa: CASSDRLGGSGETQYF
cdr3_nt: TGTGCCAGCAGTGATCGACTGGGCGGGAGTGGGGAGACCCAGTACTTC

j_call: TRBJ1-2
d_call: -
v_call: TRBV30
clone_size: -
cdr3_aa: CAQKEGGGYTF
cdr3_nt: TGTGCCCAGAAGGAGGGGGGAGGCTACACCTTC

j_call: TRBJ2-5
d_call: TRBD1
v_call: TRBV5-1
clone_size: -
cdr3_aa: CASSTPGTGYQETQYF
cdr3_nt: TGCGCCAGCAGCACGCCAGGGACAGGGTACCAAGAGACCCAGTACTTC

j_call: TRBJ1-6
d_call: -
v_call: TRBV19
clone_size: medium-sized
cdr3_aa: CASGDEGGSPLHF
cdr3_nt: TGTGCCAGTGGAGACGAAGGCGGTTCACCCCTCCACTTT